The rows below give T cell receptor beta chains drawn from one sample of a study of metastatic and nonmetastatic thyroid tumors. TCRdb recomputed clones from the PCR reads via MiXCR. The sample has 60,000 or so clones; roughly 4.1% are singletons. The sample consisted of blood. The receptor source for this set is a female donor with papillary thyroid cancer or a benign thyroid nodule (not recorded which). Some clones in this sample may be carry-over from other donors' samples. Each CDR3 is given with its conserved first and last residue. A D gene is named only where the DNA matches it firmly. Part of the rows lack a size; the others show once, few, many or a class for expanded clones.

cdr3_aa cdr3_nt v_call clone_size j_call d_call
CASSLANEQFF TGTGCCAGCAGTTTGGCCAATGAGCAGTTCTTC TRBV12-3/TRBV12-4 few TRBJ2-1 -
CASSQVTGIGQETQYF TGTGCCAGCAGCCAAGTAACGGGCATCGGACAAGAGACCCAGTACTTC TRBV4-2 many TRBJ2-5 -
CASKGMNTEAFF TGTGCCAGTAAGGGGATGAACACTGAAGCTTTCTTT TRBV19 many TRBJ1-1 -
CSARSRGEWGYTF TGCAGTGCTAGATCCAGGGGGGAATGGGGCTACACCTTC TRBV20-1 few TRBJ1-2 TRBD1
CASSLEGQGVTGELFF TGTGCCAGCAGCTTGGAGGGACAGGGAGTCACCGGGGAGCTGTTTTTT TRBV5-6 - TRBJ2-2 TRBD1
CASSSSGISYNEQFF TGCGCCAGCAGCTCTAGCGGGATCAGCTACAATGAGCAGTTCTTC TRBV5-1 many TRBJ2-1 TRBD2
CASGFSQGDEQFF TGTGCTAGTGGTTTTTCTCAGGGCGATGAGCAGTTCTTC TRBV12-5 many TRBJ2-1 -
CASSAGHKETQYF TGCGCCAGCTCCGCCGGCCACAAAGAGACCCAGTACTTC TRBV5-1 many TRBJ2-5 -
CASSLGTWVTGEQYF TGTGCCAGCAGCTTAGGGACTTGGGTAACGGGGGAGCAGTACTTC TRBV7-2 many TRBJ2-7 -
CASMKDGKGVRTEAFF TGTGCCAGCATGAAGGACGGTAAGGGAGTAAGGACTGAAGCTTTCTTT TRBV6-1 - TRBJ1-1 -